Listed here are 23 T cell receptor beta chains from one sample, sequenced in a study of blood T cell repertoires in COVID-19. Data came from immunoSEQ multiplex PCR; TCRdb stores just in-frame clones and leaves some out. Of some 250,000 clones listed, approximately 90% are singletons. The sequencing sample was made of PBMCs or T cells enriched from blood (not recorded which). These receptors came from a human donor in a cohort exposed to, infected with or recovered from COVID-19 (not recorded which). The donor label of this sample is uncertain.

The chain has TRBV6-5 and TRBJ1-3; a weak D match, TRBD1 (6 bases). Germline V lookup: CDR1 MNHEY, CDR2 SVGAGI. Trimming shortened V by 6 bases and J by 4 bases, and 16 bases separated the two germline ends. The CDR3 covers 15 residues. The CDR3 here is CASRLQGLGGNTIYF. The CDR3, as DNA: TGTGCCAGCAGGTTACAGGGCCTCGGAGGAAACACCATATATTTT.

The chain links TRBV19 to TRBJ1-1; TRBD1 might be the D (6 bases). This CDR3 contains 14 residues. Germline V CDR1 and CDR2: LNHDA, SQIVND (reference sequence). V was pared by 5 bases and J by 10 bases, with 20 bases between. The CDR3 sequence is CASSATGTILGAFF. Written as DNA, the CDR3 is TGTGCCAGTAGTGCCACCGGGACAATTTTAGGAGCTTTCTTT.

This chain uses TRBV6-6 with TRBJ2-7, with 10 bases lining up with TRBD1. The CDR3 spans 15 residues. With 5 bases clipped from V and 3 bases from J, the junction kept 7 bases outside the gene matches. Germline loops: CDR1 MNHNY, CDR2 SVGAGI (reference sequence). The CDR3 loop reads CASSKDRGRRYEQYF. Here the CDR3 DNA reads TGTGCCAGCAGTAAAGACAGGGGGCGACGCTACGAGCAGTACTTC.

The genes are TRBV2 and TRBJ1-2, with TRBD1 matching over 8 bases. This CDR3 contains 15 residues. Germline CDR1 and CDR2: SNHLY and FYNNEI. The V segment lost 2 bases and the J segment 4 bases; nucleotides outside the gene matches: 6. DNA for the CDR3: TGTGCCAGCAGTGAACAGGGGGCGGACGCCTATGGCTACACCTTC. It encodes CASSEQGADAYGYTF.

The chain uses TRBV2 and TRBJ1-1; D remains ambiguous. Germline lookup yields CDR1 SNHLY and CDR2 FYNNEI. Trimming removed 10 bases from V and 4 bases from J, with 16 bases in between. This CDR3 spans 13 amino acids. The CDR3 nucleotides read TGTGCCACCGTTGATAGCCCAGTCACTGAAGCTTTCTTT. It yields the protein CATVDSPVTEAFF.

This clone was seen once. The genes are TRBV11-3 and TRBJ1-1; 7 nucleotides match TRBD1. The V and J ends lost 5 bases and 5 bases, in that order; junction bases with no gene match: 5. The CDR3 extends over 13 amino acids. The germline V gene encodes CDR1 SGHNT and CDR2 YENEEA. Here the CDR3 DNA reads TGTGCCAGCAGCCCAGGGGGAAGGACTGAAGCTTTCTTT. The encoded protein is CASSPGGRTEAFF.

The chain carries TRBV16 and TRBJ1-6; 9 positions agree with TRBD1. Germline CDR1 KGHSY, CDR2 FQNENV. CDR3 length: 15 residues. The junction had 6 bases not matched to a gene; V was cut back by 5 bases and J by 7 bases. The chain's CDR3 is CASSVTGTGNSPLHF. CDR3 bases: TGTGCCAGCAGCGTCACTGGGACAGGGAATTCACCCCTCCACTTT. The full variable domain, in which reference TRBV16 and TRBJ1-6 provide the parts outside the CDR3, is GEEVAQTPKHLVRGEGQKAKLYCAPIKGHSYVFWYQQVLKNEFKFLISFQNENVFDETGMPKERFSAKCLPNSPCSLEIQATKLEDSAVYFCASSVTGTGNSPLHFGNGTRLTVT.

The genes are TRBV6-4 and TRBJ2-1, with D tentatively TRBD1 (6 bases). The CDR3 sequence is 14 residues long. The germline V gene encodes CDR1 MRHNA and CDR2 SNTAGT. Trimming stripped 2 bases from V and 8 bases from J, with 13 bases between. CDR3 residues: CASSDERGLDEQFF. CDR3 in DNA: TGTGCCAGCAGTGACGAGAGGGGGTTAGATGAGCAGTTCTTC.

The genes are TRBV7-2 and TRBJ1-5; D gene uncertain. With 3 bases removed from V and 4 bases from J, the gap between germline ends came to 7 bases. CDR3 size: 13 residues. Per the germline V gene, CDR1 is SGHTA and CDR2 is FQGNSA. This chain's CDR3 is CASSFERNQPQHF. DNA for the CDR3: TGTGCCAGCAGCTTTGAGCGGAATCAGCCCCAGCATTTT.

The chain is built from TRBV9 and TRBJ2-3; 9 bases line up with TRBD2. V shed 1 base, J shed 4 bases, and the junction held 4 bases outside the gene matches. CDR1 SGDLS and CDR2 YYNGEE come from the germline V gene. The length of the CDR3 is 15 residues. The chain's CDR3 is CASSVQAGGPDTQYF. As DNA, the CDR3 is TGTGCCAGCAGCGTACAGGCGGGGGGGCCAGATACGCAGTATTTT.

This clone was seen a single time. The chain recombines TRBV4-1 with TRBJ1-2, with D perhaps TRBD1 (6 bases). Between the trimmed V and J ends, which lost 0 bases and 2 bases, there was a span of 10 bases. CDR1 MGHRA and CDR2 YSYEKL come from the germline V gene. The CDR3 totals 15 residues. CDR3 amino acids: CASSQERGFNYGYTF. The CDR3 coding sequence is TGCGCCAGCAGCCAAGAGAGGGGGTTCAACTATGGCTACACCTTC.

Only one count was recorded for this clone. V gene TRBV19 combines with J gene TRBJ1-1; 9 positions agree with TRBD1. Losses at the gene ends were 6 bases for V and 9 bases for J; bases not matched to a gene: 5. Germline CDR1 and CDR2: LNHDA and SQIVND (reference sequence). The CDR3 is 12 residues long. The CDR3 protein is CASRMDRGKAFF. CDR3 DNA sequence: TGTGCCAGTAGGATGGACAGGGGAAAAGCTTTCTTT. Based on the CDR3 plus reference TRBV19 and TRBJ1-1, the full variable domain is DGGITQSPKYLFRKEGQNVTLSCEQNLNHDAMYWYRQDPGQGLRLIYYSQIVNDFQKGDIAEGYSVSREKKESFPLTVTSAQKNPTAFYLCASRMDRGKAFFGQGTRLTVV.

This chain connects TRBV18 to TRBJ2-4, with 8 bases identical to TRBD1. Germline V gene lookup returns CDR1 KGHSH and CDR2 LQKENI. The CDR3 totals 14 residues. After removal of 1 base from V and 8 bases from J, the junction contained 4 bases not matched to a gene. The CDR3 coding sequence is TGTGCCAGCTCACCACAGGACAGGGCGGACATTCAGTACTTC. Amino acid sequence: CASSPQDRADIQYF.

The V gene is TRBV29-1, the J gene TRBJ2-3, with D perhaps TRBD1 (5 bases). The CDR3 has 13 amino acids. The germline V gene has CDR1 SQVTM and CDR2 ANQGSEA. Trimming cost V 3 bases and J 1 base, with 8 bases left between them. In DNA form, the CDR3 reads TGCAGCGTTGACAGGGCCGGCACAGATACGCAGTATTTT. It codes for CSVDRAGTDTQYF.

The chain combines TRBV27 with TRBJ2-7; 7 nucleotides agree with TRBD1. CDR3 length: 14 residues. Trimming removed 8 bases from V and 1 base from J; junction bases left unmatched: 8. Germline V CDR1 and CDR2: MNHEY, SMNVEV (reference sequence). The CDR3 sequence: CASAAMDRSYEQYF. The CDR3 bases are TGTGCCAGCGCGGCGATGGACAGGTCCTACGAGCAGTACTTC.

The rearrangement uses TRBV12-3 or TRBV12-4 and TRBJ1-1; D gene unclear. The V end lost 6 bases, the J end lost 5 bases, and 13 bases lay between the germline ends. The CDR3 is 13 amino acids. CDR3 in DNA: TGTGCCAGCAGCCCCTCCGTACGGACTGAAGCTTTCTTT. As protein: CASSPSVRTEAFF.

The chain links TRBV5-4 to TRBJ2-5, with a possible D match to TRBD1 (5 bases). The germline V gene has CDR1 SGHNT and CDR2 YYREEE (reference sequence). The CDR3 runs to 14 residues. V shed 0 bases and J shed 5 bases, with 11 bases lying between them. The CDR3 loop reads CASSLEGQAETQYF. The DNA of the CDR3 is TGTGCCAGCAGCTTGGAGGGGCAGGCGGAGACCCAGTACTTC.

The gene calls are TRBV4-1 and TRBJ2-2; D call uncertain. The CDR3 length is 15 residues. Trimming removed 4 bases from V and 6 bases from J, with 15 bases in between. Looked up from germline, CDR1 is MGHRA and CDR2 is YSYEKL. As DNA, the CDR3 is TGCGCCAGCAGCCTACACAAAAGTGGAGCCGGGGAGCTGTTTTTT. This translates into CASSLHKSGAGELFF.

The chain employs TRBV9 and TRBJ2-5; TRBD1 might be the D (6 bases). Trimming removed 4 bases at V and 7 bases at J, with 17 bases between. This CDR3 has 14 amino acids. Germline CDR1 is SGDLS and CDR2 is YYNGEE. The CDR3 region is CASSPPGATRTQYF. The CDR3 bases are TGTGCCAGCAGCCCCCCAGGGGCAACCAGGACCCAGTACTTC. Full variable domain (outside the CDR3, taken from reference TRBV9 and TRBJ2-5): DSGVTQTPKHLITATGQRVTLRCSPRSGDLSVYWYQQSLDQGLQFLIQYYNGEERAKGNILERFSAQQFPDLHSELNLSSLELGDSALYFCASSPPGATRTQYFGPGTRLLVL.

The rearrangement uses TRBV10-3 and TRBJ1-2; no clear D. Looked up from germline, CDR1 is ENHRY and CDR2 is SYGVKD. This CDR3 is 14 amino acids long. V dropped 0 bases and J dropped 4 bases, with 9 bases sitting between them. This CDR3 is CAISESADFYGYTF. As DNA, the CDR3 is TGTGCCATCAGTGAGTCAGCGGATTTCTATGGCTACACCTTC.

This rearrangement joins TRBV30 to TRBJ1-5; D is unclear. CDR1 is GTSNPN and CDR2 is SVGIG in the germline V gene (reference sequence). The length of the CDR3 is 13 residues. V was clipped by 4 bases and J by 7 bases, with 14 bases between them. The CDR3 sequence: CAWTRGLGQPQHF. The CDR3 bases are TGTGCCTGGACTCGAGGGTTGGGACAGCCCCAGCATTTT.

The CDR3 region has the DNA TGCGCCAGCAGCCAAGGTGGCCGGGACACCTACACGAATTACAATGAGCAGTTCTTC. Its translation: CASSQGGRDTYTNYNEQFF. V usage is TRBV4-1 and J usage is TRBJ2-1, with a tentative D call TRBD1 (6 bases). The germline V gene has CDR1 MGHRA and CDR2 YSYEKL. The CDR3 is 19 residues long. V lost 1 base and J 4 bases, leaving 23 bases between the germline ends.

The chain has TRBV29-1 and TRBJ1-2; D unclear. CDR1 and CDR2 from the germline V gene are SQVTM and ANQGSEA. CDR3 size: 13 residues. V was pared by 7 bases and J by 0 bases, with 12 bases between. This chain's CDR3 is CSGGSSTNYGYTF. CDR3 sequence (DNA): TGCAGCGGAGGCTCTTCGACTAACTATGGCTACACCTTC.